A single sample gave rise to the 2 T cell receptor beta chains below, sequenced in a study of blood T cell repertoires in COVID-19. Assay used: immunoSEQ multiplex PCR; TCRdb lists only in-frame clones, some missing. This table has some 97,000 clones, roughly 92% appearing once. Material: peripheral blood. The receptors stem from a man between 65 and 85 years old with acute or convalescent COVID-19.

The chain joins TRBV7-6 to TRBJ2-4; TRBD1 might be the D (6 bases). CDR1 SGHVS and CDR2 FNYEAQ come from the germline V gene. The CDR3 extends over 13 amino acids. V gave up 4 bases and J gave up 9 bases, with 13 bases separating them. For the CDR3, the DNA is TGTGCCAGCAGCTCAGGGGCCCAAGGCATTCAGTACTTC. This encodes CASSSGAQGIQYF.

This chain uses TRBV18 with TRBJ1-5; TRBD1 matches 9 bases. In germline, CDR1 is KGHSH, CDR2 LQKENI. V shed 3 bases and J 11 bases; nucleotides not matched to a gene: 5. This CDR3 spans 13 amino acids. The CDR3 spells CASSPEDRGAQHF. The CDR3 DNA reads as TGTGCCAGCTCACCCGAGGACAGGGGAGCCCAGCATTTT.